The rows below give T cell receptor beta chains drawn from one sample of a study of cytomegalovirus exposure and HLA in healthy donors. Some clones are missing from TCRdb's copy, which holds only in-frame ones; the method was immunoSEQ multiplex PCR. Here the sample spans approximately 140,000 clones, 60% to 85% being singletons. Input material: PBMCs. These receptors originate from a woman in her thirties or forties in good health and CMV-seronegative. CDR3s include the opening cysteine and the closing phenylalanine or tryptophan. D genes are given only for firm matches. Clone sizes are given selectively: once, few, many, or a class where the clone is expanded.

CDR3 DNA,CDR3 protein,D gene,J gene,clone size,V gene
TGTGCCAGCAGCGGTGGGACATATCCCTACGAGCAGTACTTC,CASSGGTYPYEQYF,.,TRBJ2-7,.,TRBV28
TGTGCAAGTCGCTCCTACCGATTAAGCTCCTACGAGCAGTACTTC,CASRSYRLSSYEQYF,.,TRBJ2-7,.,TRBV12-2
TGTGCCAGCAGCGTGGAAGCTCAGGGGAATGAAAAACTGTTTTTT,CASSVEAQGNEKLFF,.,TRBJ1-4,.,TRBV9
TGTGCCAGTAGATCAGGAGGGACTAATGAAAAACTGTTTTTT,CASRSGGTNEKLFF,.,TRBJ1-4,.,TRBV19
TGCGCCAGCGGCGGTCCGGTGGAAGAGACCCAGTACTTC,CASGGPVEETQYF,.,TRBJ2-5,.,TRBV10-2
TGTGCCAGCACGCGCTCGGGGGGCGGAAGGAACACTGAAGCTTTCTTT,CASTRSGGGRNTEAFF,.,TRBJ1-1,once,TRBV27
TGTGCCAGCAGCACGGACTACTCCACAGATACGCAGTATTTT,CASSTDYSTDTQYF,.,TRBJ2-3,.,TRBV9
TGTGCCAGCAGCTTGCTAGCGGGGGGCGAGACCCAGTACTTC,CASSLLAGGETQYF,TRBD2,TRBJ2-5,.,TRBV5-6
TGTGCCAGCAGCGCCTACGAAGGCAGGGAGACCCAGTACTTC,CASSAYEGRETQYF,.,TRBJ2-5,.,TRBV9
TGTGCCAGTAAGAACAGGGGTAATTCACCCCTCCACTTT,CASKNRGNSPLHF,TRBD1,TRBJ1-6,.,TRBV2
TGCGCCAGCAGCTTGGGGCTAGCGGGAGGGACTTACAATGAGCAGTTCTTC,CASSLGLAGGTYNEQFF,TRBD2,TRBJ2-1,.,TRBV5-1
TGTGCCAGCTCACCACCGTTGCGTCCCGAAGAGACCCAGTACTTC,CASSPPLRPEETQYF,.,TRBJ2-5,.,TRBV18
TGCGCCAGCAGCTGGCCGACAGATACGCAGTATTTT,CASSWPTDTQYF,.,TRBJ2-3,.,TRBV5-1
TGTGCCAGCACAGCCGGGACAGTCTACGAGCAGTACTTC,CASTAGTVYEQYF,TRBD1,TRBJ2-7,.,TRBV6-5
TGTGCCAGCAGTTACGCGGGGGCCAGTGAAGCTTTCTTT,CASSYAGASEAFF,.,TRBJ1-1,.,TRBV6-5
TGTGCCAGCAGCTTTGCGGGAGTAGGCTACAATGAGCAGTTCTTC,CASSFAGVGYNEQFF,TRBD2,TRBJ2-1,.,TRBV7-9
TGTGCCAGCAGTTTCGGGGTCCCTGGAAACACCATATATTTT,CASSFGVPGNTIYF,.,TRBJ1-3,.,TRBV27
TGCAGCGTTGGCGGTGAGGAGCAGTACTTC,CSVGGEEQYF,.,TRBJ2-7,.,TRBV29-1
TGTGCCAGCAGTTTTATAGGGGCGACGCAAAATGAAAAACTGTTTTTT,CASSFIGATQNEKLFF,.,TRBJ1-4,.,TRBV28
TGCGCCAGCAGCTCAGAACTAGAGGGCCCGGAGACCCAGTACTTC,CASSSELEGPETQYF,.,TRBJ2-5,.,TRBV5-1
TGTGCCAGCAGTGAAGCTGTGTCTCGAGGGCTAGCGGGGGGCCGGGAGGGTGAGCAGTTCTTC,CASSEAVSRGLAGGREGEQFF,TRBD2,TRBJ2-1,.,TRBV6-1
TGTGCCAGCAGTCCCGGGACAGGAGTCGGCGAGCAGTACTTC,CASSPGTGVGEQYF,TRBD1,TRBJ2-7,.,TRBV27
TGTGCCAGCAGCCCACAGGGGGGTTGGACAGAGAGCACAGATACGCAGTATTTT,CASSPQGGWTESTDTQYF,TRBD1,TRBJ2-3,.,TRBV13
TGTGCCAGCAGTCGACTAGCGGGGGGGCCGGGTACGCAGTATTTT,CASSRLAGGPGTQYF,TRBD2,TRBJ2-3,.,TRBV2
TGCGCCAGCAGCTTGGGACTAGCGGGGGACTTGGACCGTCGGGTGTACGAGCAGTACTTC,CASSLGLAGDLDRRVYEQYF,TRBD2,TRBJ2-7,once,TRBV5-1
TGTGCCAGTAGTATGTCCCTAAGCTCCTACGAGCAGTACTTC,CASSMSLSSYEQYF,.,TRBJ2-7,few,TRBV19
TGTGCCAGCAGACTGGGAGGGGCGGCAGGCTTGAACACTGAAGCTTTCTTT,CASRLGGAAGLNTEAFF,.,TRBJ1-1,.,TRBV27
TGTGCCAGCAGTTACAACGGGGGGATCAATGAGCAGTTCTTC,CASSYNGGINEQFF,TRBD2,TRBJ2-1,.,TRBV6-5
TGTGCCAGCAGACCAGGACAGTTCCCGTACACAGATACGCAGTATTTT,CASRPGQFPYTDTQYF,.,TRBJ2-3,.,TRBV27
TGCGCCAGCAGATTAGACAGGGATAATTCACCCCTCCACTTT,CASRLDRDNSPLHF,TRBD1,TRBJ1-6,.,TRBV5-1
TGTGCCAGTAGTACCCAGGGGGATCAGCCCCAGCATTTT,CASSTQGDQPQHF,TRBD1,TRBJ1-5,.,TRBV19
TGCGCCAGCAGCCAAGATTACCCGACCGCGGGGGAGCAGTACTTC,CASSQDYPTAGEQYF,.,TRBJ2-7,.,TRBV4-1
TGCGCCAGCAGCTTGATACAGGGTGCCGAGCAGTACTTC,CASSLIQGAEQYF,.,TRBJ2-7,.,TRBV5-1
TGTGCCACTGAAGGGGGCTGGAGCGGGGGCACTGAAGCTTTCTTT,CATEGGWSGGTEAFF,TRBD1,TRBJ1-1,few,TRBV6-5
TGTGCCAGCACCTACCCCGGGACACCCGTTCGGCCCCAGCATTTT,CASTYPGTPVRPQHF,.,TRBJ1-5,.,TRBV28
TGTGCCAGCAGCTTAGGGGGAGACAATGAGCAGTTCTTC,CASSLGGDNEQFF,.,TRBJ2-1,.,TRBV11-3
TGTGCCAGCAGTTTTTCCCAGGGGGCGACAGGCTACACCTTC,CASSFSQGATGYTF,TRBD1,TRBJ1-2,.,TRBV27
TGTGCCAGCAACCGGGACAGGGAGTTTCAGCCCCAGCATTTT,CASNRDREFQPQHF,TRBD1,TRBJ1-5,.,TRBV28
TGTGCCAGTAGTAATATAGCGGGGTCAGAGACCCAGTACTTC,CASSNIAGSETQYF,TRBD2,TRBJ2-5,.,TRBV19
TGTGCCAAAAGACCACAGGGCTCCTACGAGCAGTACTTC,CAKRPQGSYEQYF,.,TRBJ2-7,few,TRBV2
TGTGCCAGCAGTGACTCCCTGGCAGGCACCAACGTCCTGACTTTC,CASSDSLAGTNVLTF,.,TRBJ2-6,.,TRBV2
TGTGCCAGCAGTTACTCGACTAGTTTAAGAGAGACCCAGTACTTC,CASSYSTSLRETQYF,.,TRBJ2-5,few,TRBV6-5